This TCR beta chain stems from a study of response to subunit inactivated influenza vaccine. This clonotype was found a few times. MiXCR, run by TCRdb on the RT-PCR reads, gives a single entry per CDR3 protein. The sample shows 180,000 or so distinct CDR3 sequences, approximately 12% of them seen only once. Germline V lookup: CDR1 LNHNV, CDR2 YYDKDF (reference sequence). With 6 bases clipped from V and 8 bases from J, the junction kept 10 bases outside the gene matches. This CDR3 has 14 residues. These data also featured in a second study, about T cells expressing NK-cell markers. According to that study: Libraries used 5'RACE template switching adding universal primer site and UMIs. Investigators obtained TCR beta repertoires from sorted CD3+CD56+NKG2C+, CD3+CD56+NKG2C- and CD3+CD56-NKG2C+ T cells. Six or seven donors carried dominant NKG2C+ clonotypes that made up roughly 1.0-8% of their CD8+ T cells.

This sample comprised CD8+ T cells sorted from PBMCs, obtained roughly 12 days after vaccination. The V call is TRBV15, the J call TRBJ1-3, with 7 nucleotides matching TRBD1. The origin of this receptor is a man aged 45 to 65 who received an inactivated influenza vaccine. CDR3 in DNA: TGTGCCACCAGGGTGGAGCTCCAGGGGGACACCATATATTTT. This encodes CATRVELQGDTIYF.